These T cell receptor beta chains were read from a single sample in a study of neoadjuvant anti-PD-1 for oral cavity cancer. Only in-frame clones appear in the TCRdb table, and some are missing; sequencing was by immunoSEQ multiplex PCR. Here the sample spans over 65,000 clones, roughly 84% being singletons. This specimen consisted of PBMCs, obtained after nivolumab (anti-PD-1) treatment. The receptors shown here come from a person aged 35 to 85 with oral cavity squamous cell carcinoma. Each CDR3 is given with its conserved first and last residue. D genes are given only for firm matches.

V gene: TRBV6-1
J gene: TRBJ1-2
D gene: TRBD1
CDR3 protein: CASSEPGTGGYGYTF
CDR3 DNA: TGTGCCAGCAGTGAACCCGGGACAGGGGGTTATGGCTACACCTTC

V gene: TRBV6-6
J gene: TRBJ2-5
D gene: .
CDR3 protein: CASSPNNGSPGETQYF
CDR3 DNA: TGTGCCAGCAGTCCCAACAACGGGTCTCCAGGAGAGACCCAGTACTTC

V gene: TRBV10-3
J gene: TRBJ2-1
D gene: TRBD1
CDR3 protein: CAISESSDRVVEQFF
CDR3 DNA: TGTGCCATCAGTGAGTCTTCGGACAGGGTGGTTGAGCAGTTCTTC

V gene: TRBV6-1
J gene: TRBJ2-7
D gene: .
CDR3 protein: CASSDGTSYEQYF
CDR3 DNA: TGTGCCAGCAGTGACGGAACTTCCTACGAGCAGTACTTC

V gene: TRBV11-2
J gene: TRBJ2-7
D gene: .
CDR3 protein: CASRLDAGSSYEQYF
CDR3 DNA: TGTGCCAGCAGGTTGGACGCTGGAAGCTCCTACGAGCAGTACTTC

V gene: TRBV5-1
J gene: TRBJ1-2
D gene: TRBD1
CDR3 protein: CASSITGTGDYGGYTF
CDR3 DNA: TGCGCCAGCAGCATTACCGGGACAGGGGACTATGGGGGCTACACCTTC

V gene: TRBV5-6
J gene: TRBJ1-2
D gene: TRBD1
CDR3 protein: CASSSGQGALGYTF
CDR3 DNA: TGTGCCAGCAGCTCGGGACAGGGGGCTCTTGGCTACACCTTC

V gene: TRBV5-6
J gene: TRBJ1-5
D gene: .
CDR3 protein: CASSLNSLGSNQPQHF
CDR3 DNA: TGTGCCAGCAGCTTGAACAGCCTGGGGAGCAATCAGCCCCAGCATTTT

V gene: TRBV18
J gene: TRBJ2-7
D gene: TRBD1
CDR3 protein: CASSEPGTGVHF
CDR3 DNA: TGTGCCAGCTCAGAACCCGGGACAGGGGTACATTTC

V gene: TRBV30
J gene: TRBJ1-5
D gene: .
CDR3 protein: CAWSWHSNQPQHF
CDR3 DNA: TGTGCCTGGAGTTGGCATAGCAATCAGCCCCAGCATTTT

V gene: TRBV19
J gene: TRBJ1-3
D gene: TRBD1
CDR3 protein: CASSPWTGETTGNTIYF
CDR3 DNA: TGTGCCAGTAGTCCATGGACAGGGGAGACCACTGGAAACACCATATATTTT

V gene: TRBV6-5
J gene: TRBJ1-2
D gene: TRBD1
CDR3 protein: CASSYSGQGYGYTF
CDR3 DNA: TGTGCCAGCAGTTACTCAGGACAGGGTTATGGCTACACCTTC